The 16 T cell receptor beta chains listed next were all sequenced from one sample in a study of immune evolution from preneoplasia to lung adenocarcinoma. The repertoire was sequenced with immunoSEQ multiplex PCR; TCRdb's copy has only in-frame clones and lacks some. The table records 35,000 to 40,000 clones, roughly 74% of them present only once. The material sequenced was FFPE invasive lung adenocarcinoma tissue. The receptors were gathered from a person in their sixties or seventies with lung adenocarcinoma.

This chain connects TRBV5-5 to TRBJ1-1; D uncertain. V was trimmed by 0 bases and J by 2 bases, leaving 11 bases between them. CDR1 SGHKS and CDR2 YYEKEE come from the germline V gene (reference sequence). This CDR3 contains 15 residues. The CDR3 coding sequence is TGTGCCAGCAGCTTGGACGTGAACTCCAACACTGAAGCTTTCTTT. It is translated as CASSLDVNSNTEAFF.

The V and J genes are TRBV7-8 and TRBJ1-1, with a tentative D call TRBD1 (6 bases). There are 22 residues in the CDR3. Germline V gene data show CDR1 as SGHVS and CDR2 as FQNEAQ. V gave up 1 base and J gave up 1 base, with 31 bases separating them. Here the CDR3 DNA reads TGTGCCAGCAGCTTAGTAGGAGGAGGCAGAGGGGGGGGCTGGGCAACGAACACTGAAGCTTTCTTT. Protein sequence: CASSLVGGGRGGGWATNTEAFF.

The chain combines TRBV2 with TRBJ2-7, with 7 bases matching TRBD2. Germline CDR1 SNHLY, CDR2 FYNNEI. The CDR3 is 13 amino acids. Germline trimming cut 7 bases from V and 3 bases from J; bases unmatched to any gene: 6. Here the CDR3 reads CASIGPSGYEQYF. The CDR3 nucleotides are TGTGCCAGCATCGGCCCTAGCGGCTACGAGCAGTACTTC.

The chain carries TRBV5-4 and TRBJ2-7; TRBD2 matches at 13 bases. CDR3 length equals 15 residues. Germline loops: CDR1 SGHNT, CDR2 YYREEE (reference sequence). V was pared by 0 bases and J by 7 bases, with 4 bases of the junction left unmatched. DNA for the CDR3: TGTGCCAGCAGCTTGGATAGGACTAGCGGGAGAGAGCAGTACTTC. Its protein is CASSLDRTSGREQYF.

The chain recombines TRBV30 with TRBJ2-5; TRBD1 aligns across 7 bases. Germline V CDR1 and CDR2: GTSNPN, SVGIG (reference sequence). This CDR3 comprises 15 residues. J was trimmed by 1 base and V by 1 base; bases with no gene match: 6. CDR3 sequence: CAWSGTQGFQETQYF. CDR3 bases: TGTGCCTGGAGTGGGACACAGGGGTTCCAAGAGACCCAGTACTTC.

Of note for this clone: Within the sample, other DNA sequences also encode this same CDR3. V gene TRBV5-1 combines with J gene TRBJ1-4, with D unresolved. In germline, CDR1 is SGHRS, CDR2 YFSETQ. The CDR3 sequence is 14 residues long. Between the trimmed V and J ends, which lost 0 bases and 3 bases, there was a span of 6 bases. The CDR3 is CASSLGSSNEKLFF. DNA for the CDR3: TGCGCCAGCAGCTTGGGATCCTCTAATGAAAAACTGTTTTTT.

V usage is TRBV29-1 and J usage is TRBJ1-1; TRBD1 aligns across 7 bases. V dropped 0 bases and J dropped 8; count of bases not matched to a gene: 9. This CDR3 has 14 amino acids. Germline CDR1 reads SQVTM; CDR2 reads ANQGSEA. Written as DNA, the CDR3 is TGCAGCGTTGAAGATCTAAACAGGGGAGGGGAAGCTTTCTTT. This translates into CSVEDLNRGGEAFF.

The CDR3 nucleotides are TGTGCCAGCAGCGGATTTGTCGGGAGAACAGATACGCAGTATTTT. Translation: CASSGFVGRTDTQYF. The chain is built from TRBV9 and TRBJ2-3, with TRBD2 as a possible D gene (6 bases). The germline gives CDR1 SGDLS, CDR2 YYNGEE. The CDR3 is 15 amino acids. Trimming removed 3 bases at V and 3 bases at J, with 14 bases between.

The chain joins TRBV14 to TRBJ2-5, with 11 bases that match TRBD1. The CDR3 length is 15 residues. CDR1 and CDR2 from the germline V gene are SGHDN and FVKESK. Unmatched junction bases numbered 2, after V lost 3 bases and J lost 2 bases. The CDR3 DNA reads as TGTGCCAGCAGCCACGGACAGGGGGCGCAAGAGACCCAGTACTTC. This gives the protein CASSHGQGAQETQYF.

For the CDR3, the DNA is TGTGCCAGCAGCTCCCCCGGGGGGGCGGATGAAAAACTGTTTTTT. This translates into CASSSPGGADEKLFF. The chain combines TRBV7-9 with TRBJ1-4, with D possibly TRBD1 on 6 matching bases. The V end lost 4 bases, the J end lost 6 bases, and 15 bases lay between the germline ends. The CDR3 is 15 amino acids. Germline-derived CDR1 and CDR2 are SEHNR and FQNEAQ (reference sequence).

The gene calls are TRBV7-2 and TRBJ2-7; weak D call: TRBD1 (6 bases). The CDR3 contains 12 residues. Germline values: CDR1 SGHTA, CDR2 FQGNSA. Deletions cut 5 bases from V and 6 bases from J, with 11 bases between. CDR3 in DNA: TGTGCCAGCAGCCGCTGGGGGCTCGAGCAGTACTTC. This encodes CASSRWGLEQYF.

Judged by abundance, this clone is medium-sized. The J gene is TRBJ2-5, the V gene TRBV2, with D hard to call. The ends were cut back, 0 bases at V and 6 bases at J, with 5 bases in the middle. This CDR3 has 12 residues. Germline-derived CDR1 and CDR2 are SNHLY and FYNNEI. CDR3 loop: CASSEAPQTQYF. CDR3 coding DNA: TGTGCCAGCAGTGAAGCCCCGCAGACCCAGTACTTC.

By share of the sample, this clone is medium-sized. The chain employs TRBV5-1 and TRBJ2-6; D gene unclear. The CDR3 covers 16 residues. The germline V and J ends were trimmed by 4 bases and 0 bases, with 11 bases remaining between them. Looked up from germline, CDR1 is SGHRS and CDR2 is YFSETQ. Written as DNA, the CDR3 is TGCGCCAGCAGCGTAGGACCCAGCTCTGGGGCCAACGTCCTGACTTTC. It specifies CASSVGPSSGANVLTF.

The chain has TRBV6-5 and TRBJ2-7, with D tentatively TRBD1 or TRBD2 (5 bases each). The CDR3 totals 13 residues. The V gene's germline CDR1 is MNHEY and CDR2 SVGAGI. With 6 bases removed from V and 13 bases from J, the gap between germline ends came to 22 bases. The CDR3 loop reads CASRENLRGPNYF. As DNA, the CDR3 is TGTGCCAGCAGGGAGAACCTTCGGGGACCGAACTACTTC.

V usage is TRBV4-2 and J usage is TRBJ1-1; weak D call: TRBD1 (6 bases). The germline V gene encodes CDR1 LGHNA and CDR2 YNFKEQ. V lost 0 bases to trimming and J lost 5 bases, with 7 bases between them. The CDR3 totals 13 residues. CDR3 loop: CASSQDGQTEAFF. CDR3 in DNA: TGTGCCAGCAGCCAAGACGGACAGACTGAAGCTTTCTTT.

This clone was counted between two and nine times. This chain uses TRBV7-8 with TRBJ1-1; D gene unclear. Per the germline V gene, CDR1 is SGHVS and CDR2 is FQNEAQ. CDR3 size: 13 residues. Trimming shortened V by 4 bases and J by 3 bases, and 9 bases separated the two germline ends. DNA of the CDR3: TGTGCCAGCAGCTACGGACGGTACACTGAAGCTTTCTTT. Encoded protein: CASSYGRYTEAFF. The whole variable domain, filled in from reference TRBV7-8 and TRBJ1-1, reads GAGVSQSPRYKVAKRGQDVALRCDPISGHVSLFWYQQALGQGPEFLTYFQNEAQLDKSGLPSDRFFAERPEGSVSTLKIQRTQQEDSAVYLCASSYGRYTEAFFGQGTRLTVV.